This T cell receptor beta chain was sequenced during a study of blood T cell repertoires in COVID-19. Study-wide background: Whether acute or convalescent, the COVID-19 samples came from the United States, Italy and Spain. T cells, B-cell-depleted T cells, or PBMCs provided the cDNA or gDNA that served as material.

In the original analysis: Counts of nucleated cells, estimated from reference gene primer amplification, were obtained. The table came from immunoSEQ multiplex PCR; TCRdb's copy has only in-frame clones and leaves some out. The V and J calls and clone size are taken from that table; D and trimming were inferred from the DNA. The sample consists of about 180,000 clones, 70% to 90% of them appearing once. Germline-derived CDR1 and CDR2 are SEHNR and FQNEAQ (reference sequence). Trimming pared 0 bases from V and 11 bases from J, leaving 10 bases between. The CDR3 totals 13 residues. The chain uses TRBV7-9 and TRBJ1-4, with a weak D call TRBD1 (5 bases). Input material: peripheral blood. The source is a man aged 60 to 69 with acute or convalescent COVID-19. The CDR3 reads CASSLAGGDKLFF. For the CDR3, the DNA is TGTGCCAGCAGCTTAGCGGGGGGTGACAAACTGTTTTTT.